This T cell receptor beta chain originates from a study of graft-versus-host responses after intestinal transplantation. Study overall: Recipients had transplants, and these were multivisceral, liver-intestinal, or isolated intestinal.

The ends lost 7 bases at V and 6 bases at J; junction bases unmatched: 7. CDR1 MNHNS and CDR2 SASEGT come from the germline V gene. The CDR3 extends over 14 amino acids. Sequenced by immunoSEQ multiplex PCR; TCRdb stores in-frame clones only, minus some. The sample shows approximately 16,000 clones, 88% of them seen only once. The TCR originated in a human patient who received an intestinal transplant, so some T cells may come from the graft donor. The chain has TRBV6-1 and TRBJ2-2; the match to TRBD1 covers 8 bases. The specimen comprised PBMCs, sampled approximately 15 weeks after intestinal transplant. This CDR3 reads CASTWTGNAGELFF. In nucleotides, the CDR3 is TGTGCCAGCACCTGGACAGGGAATGCCGGGGAGCTGTTTTTT.